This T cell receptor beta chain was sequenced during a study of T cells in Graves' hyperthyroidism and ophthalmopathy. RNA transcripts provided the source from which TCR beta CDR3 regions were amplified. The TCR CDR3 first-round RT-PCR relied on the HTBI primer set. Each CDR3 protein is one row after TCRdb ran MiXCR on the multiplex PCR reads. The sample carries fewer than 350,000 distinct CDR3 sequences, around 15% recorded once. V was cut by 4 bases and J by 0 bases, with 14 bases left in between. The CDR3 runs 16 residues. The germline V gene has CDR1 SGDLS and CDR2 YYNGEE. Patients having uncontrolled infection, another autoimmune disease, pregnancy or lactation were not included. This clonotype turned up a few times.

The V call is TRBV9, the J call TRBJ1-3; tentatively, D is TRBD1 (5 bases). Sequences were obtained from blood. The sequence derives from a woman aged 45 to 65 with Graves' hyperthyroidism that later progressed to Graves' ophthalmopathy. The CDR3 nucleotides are TGTGCCAGCAGCCCAGGGACGCGGAGCTCTGGAAACACCATATATTTT. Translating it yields CASSPGTRSSGNTIYF.